The 29 T cell receptor beta chains below come from one sample, sequenced in a study of vaccination effects on CD4 cells after COVID-19. Libraries were prepared by immunoSEQ multiplex PCR; TCRdb keeps only in-frame clonotypes and omits some of them. The sample has around 50,000 clones, about 80% seen once. Scientists isolated CD4+ T cells after an approximately 10-day culture period ended. For these TCRs, the target antigens are not known. The sample here was CD4+ T cells from PBMCs cultured without peptide, taken before COVID-19 vaccination. These receptors originate from a human donor who had a prior SARS-CoV-2 infection.

This chain links TRBV9 with TRBJ1-1, with D perhaps matching TRBD1 (6 bases). Germline CDR1 reads SGDLS; CDR2 reads YYNGEE. The germline V and J ends were trimmed by 0 bases and 4 bases, with 7 bases remaining between them. This CDR3 region has 13 residues. The DNA for the CDR3 is TGTGCCAGCAGCGTAGAGGGGGGCACTGAAGCTTTCTTT. Translated: CASSVEGGTEAFF.

V usage is TRBV3-1 (or the pseudogene TRBV3-2) and J usage is TRBJ1-2; tentative D call: TRBD1 (6 bases). The CDR3 runs 17 residues. Trimming pared 4 bases from V and 4 bases from J, leaving 22 bases between. The germline V gene encodes CDR1 LGHDT and CDR2 YNNKEL (reference sequence). CDR3 in DNA: TGTGCCAGCAGCCTCCGAGGGGACACCCTTTTCTTCTATGGCTACACCTTC. It specifies CASSLRGDTLFFYGYTF.

V is TRBV5-4 and J is TRBJ2-2; 11 nucleotides match TRBD2. The V and J ends lost 3 bases and 4 bases, in that order; junction bases with no gene match: 5. The CDR3 sequence is 16 residues long. Germline CDR1 SGHNT, CDR2 YYREEE (reference sequence). The CDR3 nucleotides are TGTGCCAGCAGCTCCCTAGCGGGAGGTTCCACCGGGGAGCTGTTTTTT. Translated: CASSSLAGGSTGELFF. Full variable domain (outside the CDR3, taken from reference TRBV5-4 and TRBJ2-2): ETGVTQSPTHLIKTRGQQVTLRCSSQSGHNTVSWYQQALGQGPQFIFQYYREEENGRGNFPPRFSGLQFPNYSSELNVNALELDDSALYLCASSSLAGGSTGELFFGEGSRLTVL.

The CDR3 loop reads CASSLGGIGGGDIQYF. The CDR3 nucleotides are TGTGCCAGCAGCTTAGGGGGGATAGGGGGTGGGGACATTCAGTACTTC. The rearrangement links TRBV7-2 to TRBJ2-4; tentatively, D is TRBD1 (6 bases). CDR3 length: 16 amino acids. Germline assignment: CDR1 SGHTA and CDR2 FQGNSA. Trimming shortened V by 1 base and J by 8 bases, and 18 bases separated the two germline ends.

The chain joins TRBV5-5 to TRBJ1-5; possible D gene TRBD1, 5 bases. In germline, CDR1 is SGHKS, CDR2 YYEKEE (reference sequence). V lost 4 bases and J 3 bases, leaving 17 bases between the germline ends. The CDR3 totals 16 residues. The CDR3 loop reads CASSQNWSRDNQPQHF. DNA of the CDR3: TGTGCCAGCAGCCAGAATTGGTCCAGGGACAATCAGCCCCAGCATTTT.

This clone was seen a handful of times. The genes are TRBV6-5 and TRBJ1-2; 7 bases are a match to TRBD1. The CDR3 runs to 14 residues. The V and J ends lost 5 bases and 1 base, in that order; junction bases with no gene match: 4. Germline CDR1 MNHEY, CDR2 SVGAGI. CDR3 amino acids: CASSRQGNNYGYTF. The CDR3, as DNA: TGTGCCAGCAGTAGACAGGGAAATAACTATGGCTACACCTTC.

J is TRBJ2-1 and V is TRBV4-2; 7 bases fit TRBD2. V lost 4 bases, J lost 4 bases, and 13 bases stayed unmatched. The length of the CDR3 is 17 residues. Germline V gives CDR1 LGHNA, CDR2 YNFKEQ. CDR3 sequence (DNA): TGTGCCAGCAGCCGGGGGGGGACTTCCGCTGAATACAATGAGCAGTTCTTC. As protein: CASSRGGTSAEYNEQFF.

With regard to this clone: Distinct nucleotide sequences in the sample also encode this CDR3. For the CDR3, the DNA is TGTGCCAGCAGCTTAGCCCTAGCGGGGACCTACAATGAGCAGTTCTTC. Translating it yields CASSLALAGTYNEQFF. The chain employs TRBV7-9 and TRBJ2-1, with 9 bases lining up with TRBD2. J was trimmed by 2 bases and V by 0 bases; bases with no gene match: 2. Germline CDR1 SEHNR, CDR2 FQNEAQ (reference sequence). The CDR3 contains 16 residues.

This clone was recorded only once. The chain couples TRBV7-3 to TRBJ2-1; D tentatively reads TRBD1 or TRBD2 (5 bases each). This CDR3 has 14 amino acids. Germline V lookup: CDR1 SGHTA, CDR2 FQGTGA. V was pared by 5 bases and J by 8 bases, with 16 bases between. CDR3 region: CASSDREGSDEQFF. Written as DNA, the CDR3 is TGTGCCAGCAGCGATAGAGAGGGGTCTGATGAGCAGTTCTTC.

V and J are TRBV18 and TRBJ2-6; 10 nucleotides align to TRBD1. After removal of 1 base from V and 2 bases from J, the junction contained 2 bases not matched to a gene. Germline CDR1 KGHSH, CDR2 LQKENI. The CDR3 is made up of 17 amino acids. The CDR3: CASSPLGTGAGANVLTF. CDR3 in DNA: TGTGCCAGCTCACCACTTGGGACAGGGGCTGGGGCCAACGTCCTGACTTTC.

V is TRBV5-1 and J is TRBJ2-5; 10 bases are shared with TRBD2. Per germline, CDR1 SGHRS and CDR2 YFSETQ. CDR3 size: 18 residues. V shed 4 bases and J 5 bases; nucleotides not matched to a gene: 17. DNA of the CDR3: TGCGCCAGCAGCCCGGGACTAGCGTTCTCCTTCCAAGGGGAGACCCAGTACTTC. Encoded protein: CASSPGLAFSFQGETQYF.

J is TRBJ1-4 and V is TRBV9; D remains unclear. The length of the CDR3 is 15 residues. Germline values: CDR1 SGDLS, CDR2 YYNGEE. Trimming shortened V by 3 bases and J by 6 bases, and 15 bases separated the two germline ends. The CDR3 DNA sequence: TGTGCCAGCAGCGCCACTCCTATTAGGGATGAAAAACTGTTTTTT. It encodes CASSATPIRDEKLFF.

V usage is TRBV29-1 and J usage is TRBJ1-2, with 10 bases lining up with TRBD1. V dropped 1 base and J dropped 7; count of bases not matched to a gene: 9. The CDR3 is made up of 15 amino acids. In germline, CDR1 is SQVTM, CDR2 ANQGSEA. CDR3 in DNA: TGCAGCGTTGAAGGTCAATATGGGACAGGGGCTGGCTACACCTTC. Translated, it gives CSVEGQYGTGAGYTF.

The rearrangement joins TRBV2 to TRBJ2-5; 8 bases fit TRBD1. Trimming took 6 bases from V and 2 from J; bases not matched to a gene: 5. Germline V gene data show CDR1 as SNHLY and CDR2 as FYNNEI. The length of the CDR3 is 14 residues. The CDR3 spells CASSPNRGQETQYF. Here the CDR3 DNA reads TGTGCCAGCAGCCCGAACAGGGGGCAAGAGACCCAGTACTTC.

The V call is TRBV2, the J call TRBJ2-1, with 8 nucleotides matching TRBD2. V shed 1 base, J shed 3 bases, and the junction held 2 bases outside the gene matches. This CDR3 is built from 15 residues. Looked up from germline, CDR1 is SNHLY and CDR2 is FYNNEI. This chain's CDR3 is CASSEERGNYNEQFF. The CDR3 bases are TGTGCCAGCAGTGAAGAGCGGGGGAACTACAATGAGCAGTTCTTC.

The V call is TRBV7-2, the J call TRBJ2-2; 14 nucleotides match TRBD2. Unmatched junction bases numbered 13, after V lost 4 bases and J lost 6 bases. The CDR3 runs 19 residues. Germline CDR1 and CDR2: SGHTA and FQGNSA. The CDR3 loop is CASSSLTSGGAIRAGELFF. Here the CDR3 DNA reads TGTGCCAGCAGCTCACTGACTAGCGGGGGGGCCATTAGGGCCGGGGAGCTGTTTTTT.

The chain carries TRBV30 and TRBJ1-3, with 7 nucleotides matching TRBD1. In germline, CDR1 is GTSNPN, CDR2 SVGIG (reference sequence). V shed 5 bases and J 7 bases; nucleotides not matched to a gene: 11. The CDR3 is made up of 14 amino acids. The CDR3 loop is CAWQTGTDINTIYF. CDR3 DNA sequence: TGTGCCTGGCAAACCGGGACAGATATTAACACCATATATTTT.

Only a few counts were recorded for this clone. V gene TRBV7-2 combines with J gene TRBJ2-5; TRBD2 is a possible D gene (6 bases). The CDR3 length is 14 residues. Germline V CDR1 and CDR2: SGHTA, FQGNSA. V lost 5 bases, J lost 5 bases, and 15 bases lay in between. CDR3 region: CASSPRRDGETQYF. CDR3 nucleotide sequence: TGTGCCAGCAGCCCTCGGCGGGACGGGGAGACCCAGTACTTC.

This clone was found a few times. The V and J genes are TRBV19 and TRBJ2-1, with 7 bases aligning to TRBD2. The germline V gene has CDR1 LNHDA and CDR2 SQIVND (reference sequence). V lost 5 bases and J lost 1; bases outside the gene matches: 5. The CDR3 extends over 15 amino acids. This CDR3 is CASSSERDSYNEQFF. CDR3 nucleotides: TGTGCCAGTAGTTCAGAGCGGGATTCCTACAATGAGCAGTTCTTC.

The rearrangement uses TRBV5-1 and TRBJ2-7, with 7 bases lining up with TRBD1. The V segment lost 4 bases and the J segment 4 bases; nucleotides outside the gene matches: 5. The CDR3 is made up of 13 amino acids. Germline V gene data show CDR1 as SGHRS and CDR2 as YFSETQ. CDR3 protein: CASSEGTVYEQYF. The DNA for the CDR3 is TGCGCCAGCAGCGAGGGGACAGTTTACGAGCAGTACTTC.

J is TRBJ2-5 and V is TRBV5-1; D remains ambiguous. The CDR3 loop spans 14 amino acids. Germline assignment: CDR1 SGHRS and CDR2 YFSETQ. Trimming pared 3 bases from V and 5 bases from J, leaving 14 bases between. The CDR3 DNA sequence: TGCGCCAGCAGCTCCCTCCCGCTCCTGGAGACCCAGTACTTC. It encodes CASSSLPLLETQYF.

This chain connects TRBV6-5 to TRBJ2-1, with 11 bases that match TRBD2. CDR3 length: 15 residues. V shed 6 bases, J shed 2 bases, and the junction held 3 bases outside the gene matches. CDR1 MNHEY and CDR2 SVGAGI come from the germline V gene. Written as DNA, the CDR3 is TGTGCCAGCAGCTATAGCGGGGGGGCCTACAATGAGCAGTTCTTC. It is translated as CASSYSGGAYNEQFF.

V gene TRBV2 combines with J gene TRBJ2-7, with 10 nucleotides matching TRBD2. CDR1 is SNHLY and CDR2 is FYNNEI in the germline V gene. The CDR3 consists of 14 residues. Trimming cost V 5 bases and J 1 base; bases outside gene matches: 2. The CDR3 here is CASSRTSGSYEQYF. In DNA, the CDR3 is TGTGCCAGCAGTCGGACTAGCGGTTCCTACGAGCAGTACTTC.

The chain has TRBV9 and TRBJ2-7, with a tentative D call TRBD1 (6 bases). Germline V gene lookup returns CDR1 SGDLS and CDR2 YYNGEE. The CDR3 has 16 residues. V was clipped by 4 bases and J by 3 bases, with 20 bases between them. The CDR3 is CASSPNRDNNRYEQYF. The CDR3 region has the DNA TGTGCCAGCAGCCCCAACCGGGACAACAACCGCTACGAGCAGTACTTC.

This clone has only one observation. DNA for the CDR3: TGTGCCAGCAGCTTGGCGGGACAGGGGGCACACGAGCAGTACTTC. Its protein is CASSLAGQGAHEQYF. The chain couples TRBV7-6 to TRBJ2-7; 12 nucleotides agree with TRBD1. Germline assignment: CDR1 SGHVS and CDR2 FNYEAQ. J lost 5 bases, V lost 3 bases, and 5 bases had no gene match. The CDR3 covers 15 residues.

As for this clone: A read error may produce the germline difference seen at one junction end. The genes are TRBV6-5 and TRBJ1-1, with 8 bases that match TRBD1. Germline-derived CDR1 and CDR2 are MNHEY and SVGAGI. The CDR3 runs 16 residues. The CDR3 sequence: CASGYRTGSSDTEAFF. The DNA of the CDR3 is TGTGCCAGCGGTTACCGGACAGGGTCCAGCGACACTGAAGCTTTCTTT.

The chain links TRBV20-1 to TRBJ2-7; 8 nucleotides line up with TRBD1. From germline, CDR1 is DFQATT and CDR2 SNEGSKA (reference sequence). The CDR3 is made up of 16 amino acids. V was pared by 3 bases and J by 4 bases, with 14 bases of the junction left unmatched. The CDR3 region is CSASIWGRGLGYEQYF. CDR3 sequence (DNA): TGCAGTGCTAGTATTTGGGGCAGGGGGCTAGGTTACGAGCAGTACTTC.

The gene calls are TRBV11-3 and TRBJ1-3, with 9 positions matching TRBD1. The germline V gene encodes CDR1 SGHNT and CDR2 YENEEA. V lost 5 bases and J lost 4; bases outside the gene matches: 6. CDR3 length equals 15 residues. CDR3 nucleotide sequence: TGTGCCAGCAGCCCTCCGGGACAGGGCGGAAACACCATATATTTT. It yields the protein CASSPPGQGGNTIYF.

The CDR3 region has the DNA TGTGCCAGCTCACCCCGACAGGGGGGGGGTTCGGGCGAGCAGTACTTC. Its translation: CASSPRQGGGSGEQYF. V usage is TRBV18 and J usage is TRBJ2-7; 9 positions match TRBD1. Trimming cost V 3 bases and J 6 bases; bases outside gene matches: 12. There are 16 residues in the CDR3. Germline CDR1 is KGHSH and CDR2 is LQKENI.